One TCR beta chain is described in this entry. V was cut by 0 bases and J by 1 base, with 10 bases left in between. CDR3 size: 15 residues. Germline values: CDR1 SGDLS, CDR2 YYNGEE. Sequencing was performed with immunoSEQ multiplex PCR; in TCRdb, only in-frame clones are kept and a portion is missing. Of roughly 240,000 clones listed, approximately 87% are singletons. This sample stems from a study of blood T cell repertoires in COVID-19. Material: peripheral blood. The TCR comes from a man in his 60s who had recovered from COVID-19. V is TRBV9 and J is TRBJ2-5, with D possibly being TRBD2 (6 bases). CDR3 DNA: TGTGCCAGCAGCGTAGGAAGGGGAGGCCAAGAGACCCAGTACTTC. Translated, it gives CASSVGRGGQETQYF. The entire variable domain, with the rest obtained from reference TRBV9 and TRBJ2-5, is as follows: DSGVTQTPKHLITATGQRVTLRCSPRSGDLSVYWYQQSLDQGLQFLIQYYNGEERAKGNILERFSAQQFPDLHSELNLSSLELGDSALYFCASSVGRGGQETQYFGPGTRLLVL.